The clone carrying this TCR beta chain was counted between two and nine times. TCRdb re-derived calls from the 5' RACE reads in MiXCR, one entry per CDR3 protein. The sample lists under 120,000 distinct CDR3 sequences, 20% to 30% occurring once. The record originates from a study of CD8 T cells in ankylosing spondylitis. J was trimmed by 7 bases and V by 4 bases; bases with no gene match: 10. Germline CDR1 is MGHRA and CDR2 is YSYEKL. The CDR3 contains 16 residues. The receptor was derived from a male donor with ankylosing spondylitis. Sequenced input: synovial fluid, either unsorted or a sorted T cell fraction (not recorded which). The V and J genes are TRBV4-1 and TRBJ2-1; 10 bases fit TRBD2. CDR3 DNA sequence: TGCGCCAGCAGCCCCAGAGCGGGAGGGCCTGGTAATGAGCAGTTCTTC. This translates into CASSPRAGGPGNEQFF.